These 25 T cell receptor beta chains were all obtained from the same sample, sequenced in a study of cytomegalovirus exposure and HLA in healthy donors. Primers included in the PCR were 60 Vbeta and 13 Jbeta primers. Clones were sequenced by immunoSEQ multiplex PCR, and TCRdb holds only the in-frame ones, with some missing. The sample contains about 170,000 clones, 60% to 85% of which appear only once. The specimen was PBMCs. These receptors were collected from a female donor in good health and CMV-seronegative.

V usage is TRBV7-2 and J usage is TRBJ2-5; D uncertain. Germline CDR1 is SGHTA and CDR2 is FQGNSA. This CDR3 spans 14 amino acids. The V end lost 1 base, the J end lost 1 base, and 7 bases lay between the germline ends. This CDR3 is CASSLVQAQETQYF. The CDR3 DNA sequence: TGTGCCAGCAGCTTAGTGCAGGCCCAAGAGACCCAGTACTTC.

The J gene is TRBJ2-7, the V gene TRBV9; possible D gene TRBD2, 5 bases. There are 16 residues in the CDR3. Trimming took off 4 bases at V and 7 bases at J, with 24 bases between the two ends. The germline CDR1 and CDR2 sequences are SGDLS and YYNGEE. The CDR3 region has the DNA TGTGCCAGCAGCCGGCAACTGGACGGACCTCGGGGAGAGCAGTACTTC. Its protein product is CASSRQLDGPRGEQYF.

The CDR3 DNA follows: TGTGCCAGCAGCTTAAGCTGGACAGGGTTCCACGAGCAGTACTTC. This sequence encodes CASSLSWTGFHEQYF. The chain couples TRBV7-3 to TRBJ2-7; 8 bases line up with TRBD1. Germline values: CDR1 SGHTA, CDR2 FQGTGA. V lost 1 base, J lost 5 bases, and 7 bases stayed unmatched. This CDR3 spans 15 amino acids.

This chain links TRBV7-2 with TRBJ1-1; D perhaps matches TRBD1 (6 bases). This CDR3 has 13 residues. V gave up 9 bases and J gave up 3 bases, with 14 bases separating them. The germline CDR1 and CDR2 sequences are SGHTA and FQGNSA. The CDR3 loop is CASNGQPYTEAFF. The CDR3 coding sequence is TGTGCCAGTAACGGACAGCCGTACACTGAAGCTTTCTTT.

This chain links TRBV11-2 with TRBJ1-1; no definite D call. V was trimmed by 0 bases and J by 1 base, leaving 9 bases between them. The CDR3 has 15 amino acids. Germline V gives CDR1 SGHAT, CDR2 FQNNGV. The CDR3 DNA reads TGTGCCAGCAGCTTAGAACCCCACTCGAACACTGAAGCTTTCTTT. Its protein is CASSLEPHSNTEAFF.

This chain links TRBV25-1 with TRBJ1-1, with D tentatively TRBD1 (5 bases). Looked up from germline, CDR1 is MGHDK and CDR2 is SYGVNS. V shed 4 bases and J shed 5 bases, with 8 bases lying between them. The CDR3 consists of 12 residues. The CDR3 nucleotides read TGTGCCAGCAGTGTTCAGGGAACTGAAGCTTTCTTT. It translates to CASSVQGTEAFF. Together with reference TRBV25-1 and TRBJ1-1, the CDR3 gives the full variable domain: EADIYQTPRYLVIGTGKKITLECSQTMGHDKMYWYQQDPGMELHLIHYSYGVNSTEKGDLSSESTVSRIRTEHFPLTLESARPSHTSQYLCASSVQGTEAFFGQGTRLTVV.

This sequence joins TRBV28 and TRBJ1-5; D perhaps matches TRBD1 (5 bases). Germline assignment: CDR1 MDHEN and CDR2 SYDVKM. V was trimmed by 1 base and J by 6 bases, leaving 13 bases between them. The CDR3 loop spans 15 amino acids. The CDR3 sequence is CASSLLAGIGQPQHF. The CDR3 DNA is TGTGCCAGCAGTTTATTGGCAGGGATCGGTCAGCCCCAGCATTTT. The complete variable domain, with remaining parts taken from reference TRBV28 and TRBJ1-5, reads DVKVTQSSRYLVKRTGEKVFLECVQDMDHENMFWYRQDPGLGLRLIYFSYDVKMKEKGDIPEGYSVSREKKERFSLILESASTNQTSMYLCASSLLAGIGQPQHFGDGTRLSIL.

As DNA, the CDR3 is TGTGCCAGCAGTCCCGGGATCAATCAGCCCCAGCATTTT. Protein: CASSPGINQPQHF. The genes are TRBV6-6 and TRBJ1-5; no clear D. Germline CDR1 reads MNHNY; CDR2 reads SVGAGI (reference sequence). The CDR3 length is 13 residues. With 5 bases removed from V and 3 bases from J, the gap between germline ends came to 8 bases.

This clone was recorded a few times. The chain recombines TRBV7-3 with TRBJ1-1, with D possibly matching TRBD1 (5 bases). The CDR3 is 15 amino acids. Deletions cut 5 bases from V and 0 bases from J, with 13 bases between. Germline values: CDR1 SGHTA, CDR2 FQGTGA. The CDR3 here is CASSLQGQLNTEAFF. CDR3 DNA sequence: TGTGCCAGCAGCCTTCAGGGTCAGCTGAACACTGAAGCTTTCTTT.

The chain has TRBV14 and TRBJ2-7, with TRBD2 matching 8 bases. In germline, CDR1 is SGHDN, CDR2 FVKESK. The CDR3 is 18 residues long. V lost 4 bases, J lost 1 base, and 15 bases stayed unmatched. CDR3 loop: CASSLYGTRGRKSYEQYF. CDR3 nucleotide sequence: TGTGCCAGCAGCCTCTATGGTACACGCGGGAGGAAATCCTACGAGCAGTACTTC.

The genes are TRBV28 and TRBJ1-2; perhaps TRBD1 as D (5 bases). V was trimmed by 4 bases and J by 0 bases, leaving 12 bases between them. The CDR3 is 15 residues long. Germline V gene data show CDR1 as MDHEN and CDR2 as SYDVKM. The CDR3 loop is CASSSSGPANYGYTF. The CDR3 DNA reads TGTGCCAGCAGTTCCTCAGGGCCTGCTAACTATGGCTACACCTTC.

This sequence joins TRBV20-1 and TRBJ1-2; D not resolved. CDR3 length: 11 amino acids. V lost 6 bases to trimming and J lost 14 bases, with 19 bases between them. The V gene's germline CDR1 is DFQATT and CDR2 SNEGSKA (reference sequence). The CDR3 here is CSAPLTMATTF. The CDR3 bases are TGCAGTGCACCTCTGACTATGGCTACGACCTTC.

The V call is TRBV7-6, the J call TRBJ2-1, with 9 bases that match TRBD2. This CDR3 is 16 amino acids long. Per germline, CDR1 SGHVS and CDR2 FNYEAQ. V lost 1 base to trimming and J lost 8 bases; unmatched junction nucleotides: 9. CDR3 region: CASSLEAGGPLDEQFF. Here the CDR3 DNA reads TGTGCCAGCAGCTTAGAGGCGGGAGGGCCTTTGGATGAGCAGTTCTTC.

This chain uses TRBV19 with TRBJ2-1; 10 bases agree with TRBD2. CDR1 and CDR2 from the germline V gene are LNHDA and SQIVND (reference sequence). V lost 5 bases to trimming and J lost 7 bases; unmatched junction nucleotides: 8. CDR3 length equals 15 residues. Written as DNA, the CDR3 is TGTGCCAGTAGTTCAGCGGGGGGGCCGGGTAATGAGCAGTTCTTC. It codes for CASSSAGGPGNEQFF.

The chain carries TRBV7-9 and TRBJ1-3, with 10 bases aligning to TRBD1. The V segment lost 5 bases and the J segment 3 bases; nucleotides outside the gene matches: 10. Germline V CDR1 and CDR2: SEHNR, FQNEAQ (reference sequence). The CDR3 covers 17 residues. CDR3 sequence (DNA): TGTGCCAGCAGCAGTTTAAGAGGACAGGGGGGTGGAAACACCATATATTTT. Its protein product is CASSSLRGQGGGNTIYF.

J is TRBJ2-1 and V is TRBV11-2, with D perhaps TRBD2 (7 bases). Germline V gene lookup returns CDR1 SGHAT and CDR2 FQNNGV. V was clipped by 1 base and J by 2 bases, with 12 bases between them. The length of the CDR3 is 16 residues. CDR3: CASSLGGLAAYNEQFF. CDR3 DNA: TGTGCCAGCAGCTTAGGGGGGCTAGCGGCCTACAATGAGCAGTTCTTC.

This clone appeared once. The V call is TRBV27, the J call TRBJ2-5; D may be TRBD2 (5 bases). This CDR3 contains 13 residues. Germline CDR1 MNHEY, CDR2 SMNVEV (reference sequence). The V gene lost 5 bases and the J gene lost 5 bases, with 12 bases spanning the gap. The CDR3 spells CASSETEEETQYF. The CDR3 DNA sequence: TGTGCCAGCAGTGAGACGGAGGAGGAGACCCAGTACTTC.

The rearrangement uses TRBV30 and TRBJ1-5, with TRBD1 as a possible D gene (6 bases). This CDR3 comprises 13 residues. V was trimmed by 2 bases and J by 7 bases, leaving 12 bases between them. The germline V gene encodes CDR1 GTSNPN and CDR2 SVGIG (reference sequence). This CDR3 is CAWSSRGDQPQHF. As DNA, the CDR3 is TGTGCCTGGAGTTCCAGGGGCGACCAGCCCCAGCATTTT.

This clone has just one count. This chain links TRBV6-6 with TRBJ1-1, with 10 bases identical to TRBD1. Trimming at V came to 5 bases and at J to 1 base, leaving 4 bases not matched to a gene. The CDR3 loop spans 15 amino acids. CDR1 and CDR2 (germline): MNHNY, SVGAGI (reference sequence). The CDR3 region is CASSADRGGNTEAFF. CDR3 nucleotides: TGTGCCAGCAGTGCGGACAGGGGGGGGAACACTGAAGCTTTCTTT.

CDR3 sequence (DNA): TGCGCCAGCAGCGTCGGGACTAGACCCTACGAGCAGTACTTC. Its translation is CASSVGTRPYEQYF. The chain combines TRBV5-1 with TRBJ2-7, with TRBD2 identical over 8 bases. This CDR3 region has 14 residues. In germline, CDR1 is SGHRS, CDR2 YFSETQ. The J segment lost 2 bases and the V segment lost 4 bases, leaving 5 bases of the junction unmatched.

The chain carries TRBV6-4 and TRBJ2-6; 7 bases align to TRBD2. V gave up 0 bases and J gave up 4 bases; unmatched junction bases: 0. CDR3 size: 15 residues. Germline V gene lookup returns CDR1 MRHNA and CDR2 SNTAGT. This CDR3 reads CASSDSSGGANVLTF. The CDR3 region has the DNA TGTGCCAGCAGTGACTCTAGCGGGGGGGCCAACGTCCTGACTTTC.

The V and J genes are TRBV13 and TRBJ2-7; 9 bases align to TRBD1. Germline V CDR1 and CDR2: PRHDT, FYEKMQ (reference sequence). Trimming at V came to 8 bases and at J to 3 bases, leaving 5 bases not matched to a gene. This CDR3 contains 13 residues. As DNA, the CDR3 is TGTGCCAGCTCGACAGGGGGGCACTACGAGCAGTACTTC. Translated: CASSTGGHYEQYF. Supplemented by reference TRBV13 and TRBJ2-7, the full variable domain reads AAGVIQSPRHLIKEKRETATLKCYPIPRHDTVYWYQQGPGQDPQFLISFYEKMQSDKGSIPDRFSAQQFSDYHSELNMSSLELGDSALYFCASSTGGHYEQYFGPGTRLTVT.

The genes are TRBV7-2 and TRBJ2-7; D might be TRBD1 (5 bases). The V end was cut by 2 bases, the J end by 0 bases, with 17 bases between. Per the germline V gene, CDR1 is SGHTA and CDR2 is FQGNSA. The CDR3 consists of 17 residues. CDR3 loop: CASSLRDDSQSSYEQYF. The CDR3 DNA reads as TGTGCCAGCAGCTTACGCGACGACAGTCAGAGCTCCTACGAGCAGTACTTC.

V and J are TRBV21-1 and TRBJ2-7; TRBD2, the table's D call, lacks a check against the DNA. TRBV21-1 is designated a pseudogene. The CDR3 consists of 17 residues. CDR3 DNA: TGTGCCAGCAGCACCTATGGAGGGACTAGCGGGGACTACGAGCAGTACTTC. This gives the protein CASSTYGGTSGDYEQYF.

This clone was counted a few times. This chain joins TRBV4-3 and TRBJ2-1, with 8 bases aligning to TRBD2. Germline V gene data show CDR1 as LGHNA and CDR2 as YSLEER. Trimming cost V 0 bases and J 1 base; bases outside gene matches: 2. The CDR3 spans 16 residues. CDR3 bases: TGCGCCAGCAGCCAAGAAGGCGGGGGGTCCTACAATGAGCAGTTCTTC. This codes for CASSQEGGGSYNEQFF.